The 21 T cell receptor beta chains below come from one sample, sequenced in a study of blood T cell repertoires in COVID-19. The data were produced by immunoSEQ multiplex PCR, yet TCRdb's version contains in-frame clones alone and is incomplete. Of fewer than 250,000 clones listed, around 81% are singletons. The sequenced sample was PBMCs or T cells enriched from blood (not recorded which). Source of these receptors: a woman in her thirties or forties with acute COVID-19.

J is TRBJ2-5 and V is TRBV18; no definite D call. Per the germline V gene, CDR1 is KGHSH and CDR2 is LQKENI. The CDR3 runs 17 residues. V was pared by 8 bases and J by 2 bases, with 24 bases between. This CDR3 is CASERTGTGSRQETQYF. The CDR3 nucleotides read TGTGCCAGCGAACGAACCGGCACGGGTTCAAGGCAAGAGACCCAGTACTTC.

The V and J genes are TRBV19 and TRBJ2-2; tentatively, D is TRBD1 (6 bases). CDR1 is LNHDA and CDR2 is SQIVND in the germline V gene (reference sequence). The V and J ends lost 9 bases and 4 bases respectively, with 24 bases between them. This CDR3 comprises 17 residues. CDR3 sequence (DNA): TGTGCCAGCCGGGACAACCCTCGAAGGTTGGGCACCGGGGAGCTGTTTTTT. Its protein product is CASRDNPRRLGTGELFF.

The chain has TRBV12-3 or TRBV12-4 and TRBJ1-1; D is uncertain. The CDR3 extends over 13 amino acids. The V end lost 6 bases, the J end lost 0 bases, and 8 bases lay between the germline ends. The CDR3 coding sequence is TGTGCCAGCAGCCGTGACATGAACACTGAAGCTTTCTTT. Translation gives CASSRDMNTEAFF.

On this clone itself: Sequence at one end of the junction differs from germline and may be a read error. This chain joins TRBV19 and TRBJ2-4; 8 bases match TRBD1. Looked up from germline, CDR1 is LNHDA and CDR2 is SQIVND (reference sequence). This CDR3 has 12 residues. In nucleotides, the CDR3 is TGTGCCAGTAGCGGTTCCCGGCAGGGGGCCTCCTTC. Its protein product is CASSGSRQGASF.

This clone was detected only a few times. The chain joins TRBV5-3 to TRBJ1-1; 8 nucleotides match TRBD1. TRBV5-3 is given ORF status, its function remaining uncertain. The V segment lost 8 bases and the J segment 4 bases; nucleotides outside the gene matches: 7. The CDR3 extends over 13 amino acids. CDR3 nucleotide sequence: TGTGCCAGGATACAGGGGGGGGGCACTGAAGCTTTCTTT. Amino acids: CARIQGGGTEAFF.

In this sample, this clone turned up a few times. The CDR3: CASSKGQENTEAFF. CDR3 in DNA: TGTGCCAGCAGTAAGGGACAGGAGAACACTGAAGCTTTCTTT. This chain links TRBV27 with TRBJ1-1; TRBD1 matches 8 bases. V shed 5 bases, J shed 1 base, and the junction held 3 bases outside the gene matches. This CDR3 has 14 residues. The germline CDR1 and CDR2 sequences are MNHEY and SMNVEV (reference sequence).

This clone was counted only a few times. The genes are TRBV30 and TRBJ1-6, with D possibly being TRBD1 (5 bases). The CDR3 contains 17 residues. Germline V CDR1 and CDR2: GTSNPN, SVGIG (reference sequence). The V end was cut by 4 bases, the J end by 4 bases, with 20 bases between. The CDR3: CAWNWGSSIYYNSPLHF. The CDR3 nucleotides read TGTGCCTGGAACTGGGGCAGCTCGATTTATTATAATTCACCCCTCCACTTT.

The CDR3 nucleotides read TGTGCCAGCAGCCCTATACAGGGGGCGCAGGCTTTCTTT. Its protein product is CASSPIQGAQAFF. The chain links TRBV12-3 or TRBV12-4 to TRBJ1-1; 9 bases are a match to TRBD1. The J segment lost 11 bases and the V segment lost 6 bases, leaving 10 bases of the junction unmatched. The CDR3 is made up of 13 amino acids.

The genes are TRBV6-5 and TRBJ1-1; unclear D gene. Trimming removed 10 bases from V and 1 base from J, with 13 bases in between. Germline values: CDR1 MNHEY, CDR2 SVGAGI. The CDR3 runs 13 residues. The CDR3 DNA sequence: TGTGCCACCCAACAGTCCTCGAACACTGAAGCTTTCTTT. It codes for CATQQSSNTEAFF.

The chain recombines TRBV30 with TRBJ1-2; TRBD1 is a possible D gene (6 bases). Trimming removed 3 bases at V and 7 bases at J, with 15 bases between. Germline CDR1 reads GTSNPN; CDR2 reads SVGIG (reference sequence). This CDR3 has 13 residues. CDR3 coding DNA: TGTGCCTGGAGGGACGGGGGGCTAGGTGGCTACACCTTC. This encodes CAWRDGGLGGYTF.

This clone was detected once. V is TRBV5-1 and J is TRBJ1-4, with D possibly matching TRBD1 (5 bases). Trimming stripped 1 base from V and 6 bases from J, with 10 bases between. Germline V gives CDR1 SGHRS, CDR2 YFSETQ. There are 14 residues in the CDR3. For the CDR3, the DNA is TGCGCCAGCAGCTTGATACCGGGGGATGAAAAACTGTTTTTT. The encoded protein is CASSLIPGDEKLFF. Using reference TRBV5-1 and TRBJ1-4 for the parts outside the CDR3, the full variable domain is KAGVTQTPRYLIKTRGQQVTLSCSPISGHRSVSWYQQTPGQGLQFLFEYFSETQRNKGNFPGRFSGRQFSNSRSEMNVSTLELGDSALYLCASSLIPGDEKLFFGSGTQLSVL.

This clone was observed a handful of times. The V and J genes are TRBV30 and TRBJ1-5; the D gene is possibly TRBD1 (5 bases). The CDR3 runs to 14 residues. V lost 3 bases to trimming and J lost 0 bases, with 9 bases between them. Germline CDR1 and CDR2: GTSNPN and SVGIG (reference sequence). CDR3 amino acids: CAWRGLNSNQPQHF. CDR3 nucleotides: TGTGCCTGGAGGGGACTTAATAGCAATCAGCCCCAGCATTTT. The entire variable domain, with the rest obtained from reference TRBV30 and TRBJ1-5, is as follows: SQTIHQWPATLVQPVGSPLSLECTVEGTSNPNLYWYRQAAGRGLQLLFYSVGIGQISSEVPQNLSASRPQDRQFILSSKKLLLSDSGFYLCAWRGLNSNQPQHFGDGTRLSIL.

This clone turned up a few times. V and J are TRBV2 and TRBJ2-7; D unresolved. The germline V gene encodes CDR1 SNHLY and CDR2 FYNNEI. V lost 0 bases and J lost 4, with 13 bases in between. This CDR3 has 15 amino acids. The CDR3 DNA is TGTGCCAGCAGTGAAGCGCTTCGAGGCGGTTACGAGCAGTACTTC. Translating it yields CASSEALRGGYEQYF.

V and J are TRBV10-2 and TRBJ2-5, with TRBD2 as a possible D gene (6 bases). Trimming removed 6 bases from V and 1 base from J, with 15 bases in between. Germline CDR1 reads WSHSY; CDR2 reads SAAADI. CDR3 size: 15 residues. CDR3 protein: CASRDWTTPQETQYF. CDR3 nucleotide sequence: TGCGCCAGCAGGGATTGGACTACCCCCCAAGAGACCCAGTACTTC.

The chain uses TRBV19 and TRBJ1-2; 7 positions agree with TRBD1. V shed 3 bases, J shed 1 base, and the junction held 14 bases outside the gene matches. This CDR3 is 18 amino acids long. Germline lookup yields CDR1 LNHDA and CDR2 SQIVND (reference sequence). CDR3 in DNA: TGTGCCAGTAGTATCCAGCCGGGACAGAGTAGAATTAACTATGGCTACACCTTC. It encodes CASSIQPGQSRINYGYTF.

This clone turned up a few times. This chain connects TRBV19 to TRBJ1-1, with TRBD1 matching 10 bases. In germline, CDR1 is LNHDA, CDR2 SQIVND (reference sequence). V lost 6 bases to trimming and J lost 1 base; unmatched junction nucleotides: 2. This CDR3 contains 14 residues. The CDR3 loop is CASRRDRGNTEAFF. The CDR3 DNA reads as TGTGCCAGTAGGAGGGACAGGGGGAACACTGAAGCTTTCTTT.

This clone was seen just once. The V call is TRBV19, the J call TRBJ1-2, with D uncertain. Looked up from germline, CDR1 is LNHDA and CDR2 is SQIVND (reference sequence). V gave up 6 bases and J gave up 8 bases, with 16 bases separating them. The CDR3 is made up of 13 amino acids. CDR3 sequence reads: CASRNGRQLGYTF. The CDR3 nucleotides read TGTGCCAGTAGAAACGGGAGACAACTAGGCTACACCTTC.

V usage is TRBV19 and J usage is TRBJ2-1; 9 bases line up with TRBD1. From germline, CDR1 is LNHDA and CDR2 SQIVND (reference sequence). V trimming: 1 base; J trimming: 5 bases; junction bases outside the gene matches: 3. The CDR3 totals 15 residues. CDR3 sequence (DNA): TGTGCCAGTAGTATAGTAAGACAGGGGGACAATGAGCAGTTCTTC. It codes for CASSIVRQGDNEQFF.

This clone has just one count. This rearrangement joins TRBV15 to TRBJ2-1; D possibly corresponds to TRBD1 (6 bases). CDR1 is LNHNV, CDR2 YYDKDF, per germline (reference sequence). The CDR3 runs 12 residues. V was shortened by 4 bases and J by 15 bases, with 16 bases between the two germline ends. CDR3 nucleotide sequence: TGTGCCACCAGCACACGACAGGACCCCGTGTTCTTC. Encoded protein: CATSTRQDPVFF.

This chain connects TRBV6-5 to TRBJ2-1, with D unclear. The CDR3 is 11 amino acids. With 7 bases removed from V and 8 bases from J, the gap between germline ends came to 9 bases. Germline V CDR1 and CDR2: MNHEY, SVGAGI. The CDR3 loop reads CASTLLDEQFF. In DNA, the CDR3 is TGTGCCAGCACCCTATTAGATGAGCAGTTCTTC.

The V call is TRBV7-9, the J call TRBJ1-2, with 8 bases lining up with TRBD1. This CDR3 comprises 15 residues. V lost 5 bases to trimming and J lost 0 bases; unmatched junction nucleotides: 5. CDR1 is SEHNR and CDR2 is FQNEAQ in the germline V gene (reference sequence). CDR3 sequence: CASSLGQAANYGYTF. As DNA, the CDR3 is TGTGCCAGCAGCCTGGGACAGGCGGCTAACTATGGCTACACCTTC.